A single sample is the source of the 9 T cell receptor beta chains below, sequenced in a study of beta chain features in type 1 diabetes. What was sequenced were expressed TCRB transcripts, since all of the isolated RNA had been reverse transcribed. Profiled with immunoSEQ multiplex PCR; TCRdb holds only in-frame clones, not every one. The table includes around 500,000 clones, approximately 31% detected once. The source material was naive CD4+ T cells from blood. Every receptor here comes from a man between 18 and 29 years old in good health.

This sequence joins TRBV25-1 and TRBJ2-6, with a weak D call TRBD2 (6 bases). This CDR3 contains 16 residues. V shed 4 bases and J shed 0 bases, with 10 bases lying between them. Per the germline V gene, CDR1 is MGHDK and CDR2 is SYGVNS. CDR3: CASSVTGVSGANVLTF. CDR3 bases: TGTGCCAGCAGTGTCACGGGGGTCTCTGGGGCCAACGTCCTGACTTTC.

This clone has more than one count but fewer than ten. This sequence joins TRBV25-1 and TRBJ2-5; D uncertain. Germline CDR1 is MGHDK and CDR2 is SYGVNS. The CDR3 is 14 amino acids. V lost 2 bases and J lost 1, with 8 bases in between. Here the CDR3 reads CASSEEETQETQYF. The DNA for the CDR3 is TGTGCCAGCAGTGAAGAAGAAACCCAAGAGACCCAGTACTTC.

Concerning this clone itself: The same CDR3 also results from other DNA sequences found in this sample. V usage is TRBV20-1 and J usage is TRBJ2-7; D gene uncertain. V was trimmed by 1 base and J by 3 bases, leaving 4 bases between them. Germline lookup yields CDR1 DFQATT and CDR2 SNEGSKA (reference sequence). The CDR3 is 11 residues long. CDR3 sequence: CSARGVYEQYF. CDR3 nucleotide sequence: TGCAGTGCTAGAGGCGTCTACGAGCAGTACTTC.

This clone was picked up a small number of times. CDR3 nucleotides: TGCGCCAGCGCTCGTACCGGGACAGTCTACAATGAGCAGTTCTTC. This translates into CASARTGTVYNEQFF. This sequence joins TRBV5-1 and TRBJ2-1; 7 bases match TRBD1. CDR3 length equals 15 residues. Germline V gene lookup returns CDR1 SGHRS and CDR2 YFSETQ. The ends lost 7 bases at V and 3 bases at J; junction bases unmatched: 10.

The J gene is TRBJ2-1, the V gene TRBV7-2; D is uncertain. The germline CDR1 and CDR2 sequences are SGHTA and FQGNSA. The CDR3 contains 13 residues. The V end lost 0 bases, the J end lost 7 bases, and 7 bases lay between the germline ends. The CDR3 nucleotides are TGTGCCAGCAGCTTAGCGTACGGGAATGAGCAGTTCTTC. Amino acid sequence: CASSLAYGNEQFF.

This clone occurred a few times. This chain uses TRBV7-2 with TRBJ2-7; D may be TRBD1 or TRBD2 (5 bases each). From germline, CDR1 is SGHTA and CDR2 FQGNSA. CDR3 size: 14 residues. Trimming cost V 4 bases and J 0 bases, with 10 bases left between them. The CDR3: CASSSGTVSYEQYF. CDR3 nucleotides: TGTGCCAGCAGCTCCGGGACGGTCTCCTACGAGCAGTACTTC.

The J gene is TRBJ2-1, the V gene TRBV4-3, with 9 bases matching TRBD2. Per the germline V gene, CDR1 is LGHNA and CDR2 is YSLEER. V lost 4 bases, J lost 3 bases, and 4 bases stayed unmatched. The CDR3 has 15 amino acids. The CDR3 loop reads CASSRLAGFYNEQFF. The CDR3 region has the DNA TGCGCCAGCAGCCGGCTAGCGGGGTTCTACAATGAGCAGTTCTTC.

The rearrangement joins TRBV7-2 to TRBJ2-3; TRBD1 or TRBD2 may be the D gene (5 bases each). The germline V and J ends were trimmed by 5 bases and 2 bases, with 14 bases remaining between them. The germline CDR1 and CDR2 sequences are SGHTA and FQGNSA. The CDR3 is made up of 15 amino acids. DNA for the CDR3: TGTGCCAGCAGCGGGGCGGGCGCGGACACAGATACGCAGTATTTT. Translated, it gives CASSGAGADTDTQYF.

This clone was observed a few times. The genes are TRBV5-1 and TRBJ2-5; D gene ambiguous. Germline CDR1 and CDR2: SGHRS and YFSETQ. The CDR3 has 12 amino acids. The V end was cut by 4 bases, the J end by 5 bases, with 9 bases between. DNA for the CDR3: TGCGCCAGCAGCCCAGGACGGGAGACCCAGTACTTC. Amino acids: CASSPGRETQYF.